This entry lists 21 T cell receptor beta chains sequenced from one sample in a study of cytomegalovirus exposure and HLA in healthy donors. The protocol was immunoSEQ multiplex PCR, while the TCRdb copy is restricted to in-frame clones and leaves out a portion. The repertoire holds roughly 100,000 clones, with about 85% as singletons. Sequenced: PBMCs. These receptor sequences come from a young woman in good health and CMV-seropositive.

The V and J genes are TRBV5-1 and TRBJ1-2; TRBD1 aligns across 7 bases. J gave up 3 bases and V 4 bases, and 3 bases lay outside the gene matches. Germline V gene lookup returns CDR1 SGHRS and CDR2 YFSETQ. The CDR3 has 13 amino acids. The CDR3 is CASSLTGDYGYTF. CDR3 DNA: TGCGCCAGCAGCCTTACAGGGGACTATGGCTACACCTTC.

This chain connects TRBV27 to TRBJ1-6; tentative D call: TRBD1 (5 bases). This CDR3 has 13 amino acids. Germline lookup yields CDR1 MNHEY and CDR2 SMNVEV (reference sequence). V lost 8 bases, J lost 14 bases, and 19 bases lay in between. CDR3 nucleotides: TGTGCCAGCGCCGCTTACCCGGGGGGGGCCCTCCACTTT. Translating gives CASAAYPGGALHF.

This chain joins TRBV10-3 and TRBJ2-2, with D tentatively TRBD2 (5 bases). Deletions cut 4 bases from V and 6 bases from J, with 9 bases between. The CDR3 loop spans 13 amino acids. Germline lookup yields CDR1 ENHRY and CDR2 SYGVKD. The CDR3 DNA reads as TGTGCCATCAGTGCTTCCGGGGCCGGGGAGCTGTTTTTT. It translates to CAISASGAGELFF.

The J gene is TRBJ1-1, the V gene TRBV4-1; D gene ambiguous. Germline CDR1 and CDR2: MGHRA and YSYEKL. The CDR3 loop spans 12 amino acids. With 0 bases removed from V and 6 bases from J, the gap between germline ends came to 5 bases. The CDR3 region has the DNA TGCGCCAGCAGCCAAGACGGGGCTGAAGCTTTCTTT. The encoded protein is CASSQDGAEAFF.

The rearrangement joins TRBV5-4 to TRBJ2-5; tentative D call: TRBD2 (6 bases). With 4 bases removed from V and 5 bases from J, the gap between germline ends came to 21 bases. The CDR3 covers 16 residues. The germline V gene has CDR1 SGHNT and CDR2 YYREEE (reference sequence). The CDR3 spells CASSQMTPVSGETQYF. CDR3 DNA sequence: TGTGCCAGCAGCCAGATGACCCCCGTAAGCGGGGAGACCCAGTACTTC. Drawing the rest from reference TRBV5-4 and TRBJ2-5, the complete variable domain is ETGVTQSPTHLIKTRGQQVTLRCSSQSGHNTVSWYQQALGQGPQFIFQYYREEENGRGNFPPRFSGLQFPNYSSELNVNALELDDSALYLCASSQMTPVSGETQYFGPGTRLLVL.

This clone was observed once. The chain is built from TRBV7-2 and TRBJ1-2, with 10 positions matching TRBD1. The V gene's germline CDR1 is SGHTA and CDR2 FQGNSA. The CDR3 has 15 amino acids. V was clipped by 1 base and J by 4 bases; unmatched bases: 3. The CDR3 loop reads CASSLGGDRGYGYTF. DNA for the CDR3: TGTGCCAGCAGCTTAGGGGGGGACAGGGGCTATGGCTACACCTTC.

The rearrangement joins TRBV5-1 to TRBJ2-3, with D possibly matching TRBD1 (6 bases). V was shortened by 4 bases and J by 4 bases, with 22 bases between the two germline ends. CDR1 and CDR2 (germline): SGHRS, YFSETQ. CDR3 length equals 17 residues. The CDR3 reads CASSHSWGQHGADTQYF. The CDR3 DNA is TGCGCCAGCAGCCACTCCTGGGGGCAACATGGCGCAGATACGCAGTATTTT. Together with reference TRBV5-1 and TRBJ2-3, the CDR3 gives the full variable domain: KAGVTQTPRYLIKTRGQQVTLSCSPISGHRSVSWYQQTPGQGLQFLFEYFSETQRNKGNFPGRFSGRQFSNSRSEMNVSTLELGDSALYLCASSHSWGQHGADTQYFGPGTRLTVL.

The rearrangement links TRBV11-3 to TRBJ1-6; TRBD1 agrees at 7 bases. CDR3 length equals 16 residues. V shed 0 bases and J 9 bases; nucleotides not matched to a gene: 8. Germline CDR1 SGHNT, CDR2 YENEEA. The CDR3 sequence: CASSLDHAGGTSPLHF. CDR3 nucleotide sequence: TGTGCCAGCAGCTTAGATCACGCAGGGGGAACTTCACCCCTCCACTTT.

The chain is built from TRBV29-1 and TRBJ1-2, with D possibly being TRBD1 (5 bases). CDR3 size: 13 residues. V lost 6 bases and J 0 bases, leaving 11 bases between the germline ends. Germline V gene data show CDR1 as SQVTM and CDR2 as ANQGSEA. The CDR3 nucleotides are TGCAGCGTGGCCGGGGGAGCTAACTATGGCTACACCTTC. Protein: CSVAGGANYGYTF.

V and J are TRBV5-1 and TRBJ2-3; 9 bases match TRBD2. This CDR3 region has 16 residues. Germline V gene sequence: CDR1 SGHRS, CDR2 YFSETQ. V gave up 0 bases and J gave up 5 bases; unmatched junction bases: 7. The CDR3 region is CASSLVPAGGGDTQYF. CDR3 coding DNA: TGCGCCAGCAGCTTGGTCCCAGCGGGGGGTGGAGATACGCAGTATTTT.

This clone occurred once. V usage is TRBV19 and J usage is TRBJ1-6; D may be TRBD1 (6 bases). The V end was cut by 10 bases, the J end by 7 bases, with 14 bases between. CDR3 size: 13 residues. The germline CDR1 and CDR2 sequences are LNHDA and SQIVND (reference sequence). CDR3: CATAPRGNSPLHF. The CDR3, as DNA: TGTGCCACGGCCCCGAGGGGGAATTCACCCCTCCACTTT.

The chain recombines TRBV5-4 with TRBJ2-1; 7 bases map to TRBD1. With V trimmed by 4 bases and J by 6 bases, 7 bases remained unmatched. The germline CDR1 and CDR2 sequences are SGHNT and YYREEE (reference sequence). The CDR3 is 14 residues long. DNA for the CDR3: TGTGCCAGCAGCCCATGGACAGGTGCCAATGAGCAGTTCTTC. Encoded protein: CASSPWTGANEQFF.

The CDR3 sequence: CAISPAGTDTQYF. CDR3 bases: TGTGCCATCAGTCCGGCAGGTACAGATACGCAGTATTTT. The chain employs TRBV10-3 and TRBJ2-3; D remains unclear. From germline, CDR1 is ENHRY and CDR2 SYGVKD. V lost 5 bases to trimming and J lost 3 bases, with 9 bases between them. The CDR3 sequence is 13 residues long.

V gene TRBV7-6 combines with J gene TRBJ1-1, with D perhaps matching TRBD1 (6 bases). The CDR3 extends over 13 amino acids. With 11 bases removed from V and 6 bases from J, the gap between germline ends came to 19 bases. Germline assignment: CDR1 SGHVS and CDR2 FNYEAQ. CDR3 residues: CASMSGGASEAFF. As DNA, the CDR3 is TGTGCCTCGATGTCGGGGGGGGCGTCTGAAGCTTTCTTT.

The chain uses TRBV27 and TRBJ2-7, with 7 bases fitting TRBD1. With 3 bases clipped from V and 5 bases from J, the junction kept 10 bases outside the gene matches. This CDR3 comprises 15 residues. In germline, CDR1 is MNHEY, CDR2 SMNVEV (reference sequence). The CDR3 here is CASSFRDSSIHEQYF. The CDR3 region has the DNA TGTGCCAGCAGTTTCCGGGACAGCTCCATCCACGAGCAGTACTTC.

Written as DNA, the CDR3 is TGTGCCACCAGCAGAATAACGGGGGGTGCCGGCTACACCTTC. This translates into CATSRITGGAGYTF. The chain links TRBV15 to TRBJ1-2; D may be TRBD1 (5 bases). The CDR3 covers 14 residues. CDR1 LNHNV and CDR2 YYDKDF come from the germline V gene (reference sequence). The V end was cut by 2 bases, the J end by 8 bases, with 15 bases between.

The genes are TRBV9 and TRBJ2-3; D is unresolved. Germline values: CDR1 SGDLS, CDR2 YYNGEE. The CDR3 runs to 14 residues. Trimming took 0 bases from V and 2 from J, leaving 7 bases between them. CDR3 bases: TGTGCCAGCAGCGTAGAACAATACACAGATACGCAGTATTTT. It specifies CASSVEQYTDTQYF.

This clone was observed a few times. The genes are TRBV12-5 and TRBJ2-2, with TRBD2 matching over 13 bases. The CDR3 is 20 amino acids. In germline, CDR1 is LGHNT, CDR2 FRNRAP. Losses at the gene ends were 6 bases for V and 1 base for J; bases not matched to a gene: 14. This CDR3 is CASGILLRTSGRGNTGELFF. The CDR3 region has the DNA TGTGCTAGTGGGATCCTCCTGAGGACTAGCGGGAGAGGGAACACCGGGGAGCTGTTTTTT. Full variable domain (remainder filled in from reference TRBV12-5 and TRBJ2-2): DARVTQTPRHKVTEMGQEVTMRCQPILGHNTVFWYRQTMMQGLELLAYFRNRAPLDDSGMPKDRFSAEMPDATLATLKIQPSEPRDSAVYFCASGILLRTSGRGNTGELFFGEGSRLTVL.

The chain is built from TRBV9 and TRBJ2-1, with a possible D match to TRBD2 (6 bases). CDR3 length: 15 amino acids. Germline CDR1 is SGDLS and CDR2 is YYNGEE. Trimming shortened V by 4 bases and J by 2 bases, and 13 bases separated the two germline ends. This CDR3 reads CASSPRDQAYNEQFF. CDR3 DNA sequence: TGTGCCAGCAGCCCGCGGGATCAAGCCTACAATGAGCAGTTCTTC. The full variable domain, completed using reference TRBV9 and TRBJ2-1, is DSGVTQTPKHLITATGQRVTLRCSPRSGDLSVYWYQQSLDQGLQFLIQYYNGEERAKGNILERFSAQQFPDLHSELNLSSLELGDSALYFCASSPRDQAYNEQFFGPGTRLTVL.

The chain joins TRBV4-1 to TRBJ1-5, with TRBD1 identical over 7 bases. The germline gives CDR1 MGHRA, CDR2 YSYEKL. The junction had 4 bases not matched to a gene; V was cut back by 0 bases and J by 2 bases. The CDR3 consists of 16 residues. The CDR3 DNA follows: TGCGCCAGCAGCCAAGAGGGAACAGGGGGCAATCAGCCCCAGCATTTT. Protein sequence: CASSQEGTGGNQPQHF.

The rearrangement links TRBV28 to TRBJ1-1; TRBD1 might be the D (6 bases). With 10 bases removed from V and 6 bases from J, the gap between germline ends came to 18 bases. The CDR3 has 13 amino acids. Germline V CDR1 and CDR2: MDHEN, SYDVKM. CDR3 sequence reads: CATEGVLGAEAFF. CDR3 in DNA: TGTGCCACCGAGGGGGTTCTAGGAGCTGAAGCTTTCTTT.